These T cell receptor beta chains were read from a single sample in a study of T cell responses to AZD1222 COVID-19 vaccine. Profiled with immunoSEQ multiplex PCR; TCRdb holds only in-frame clones, not every one. This table holds fewer than 95,000 clones, 89% found once. The sequencing used peripheral blood, collected 28 days after the second AZD1222 dose. These receptor sequences come from an adult who received the AZD1222 COVID-19 vaccine. Both conserved end residues are trimmed from each CDR3.

V,CDR3
TRBV28,ASSFGHWGNQPQH
TRBV5-1,ASSWGQGRRDTQY
TRBV11-2,ASSSPQLNTEAF
TRBV19,ASSSRVGATEAF
TRBV9,ASSVTTGSYNEQF
TRBV18,ASSPPTGFKETQY
TRBV27,ASSVGTSGGGTQY
TRBV5-6,ASSRRAGDGNTIY
TRBV19,ASSIGGDAQY
TRBV12-3/TRBV12-4,ASSTNSNQPQH
TRBV19,ASSISPPGEQF
TRBV18,ASSPDRYGGDRNGYT
TRBV4-2,ASSLWSGTQY
TRBV7-9,ASSLGVREQY
TRBV9,ASSVGPLTQGYEQF
TRBV14,ASSQQGKGPQH
TRBV14,ASSQDNWRDRGKETQY
TRBV2,ASSERQGAHGYT
TRBV7-2,ASSWGLINNPTGNTIY
TRBV7-8,ASSPDRVEAF
TRBV11-2,ASSLERATGSYNSPLH
TRBV30,AWSVQGFKDTQY
TRBV5-8,ASSLGVSYEQY
TRBV12-3/TRBV12-4,ASSFLNEQF
TRBV3-1/TRBV3-2,ASSQEGLAGEQY
TRBV5-1,ASSLGQGINQPQH
TRBV5-1,ASTRTSGGVYEQF
TRBV6-1,ASSELAGGTGELF
TRBV9,ASSVLGGGTGELF
TRBV27,ASSLVFGSYGYT
TRBV6-5,ASRHGQGYTYEQY
TRBV11-3,ASSPRTPRDNTEAF
TRBV18,ASSPPWDGNQPQH
TRBV30,ACRTQYEQY
TRBV3-1/TRBV3-2,ASSQGSGQNTIY
TRBV4-3,ASSLNRGGGNEQF
TRBV10-1,ASRRTRNTEAF
TRBV7-2,ASSFPTEPGNEKLF
TRBV14,ASSQDKLAGGVDEQY
TRBV7-2,ASSFGQGDTEAF
TRBV15,ATSSWTAGEKLF
TRBV28,ASSSPGGLATNEKLF
TRBV7-9,ASSARDRVEQY
TRBV3-1/TRBV3-2,ASSRNPGQGAEKLF
TRBV27,ASSFQGLLNSPLH
TRBV19,ASSIDSQGTGMNTEAF
TRBV11-2,ASSLGGSVSYEQY
TRBV2,ASSRRQVEKLF
TRBV6-5,AIRGQPQH
TRBV3-1/TRBV3-2,ASSPYSGPGEAF
TRBV19,ATADPFYSNQPQH
TRBV15,ATSSATGVSYT
TRBV4-1,ASSQGTQETQY
TRBV12-3/TRBV12-4,ASSENLIDTQY
TRBV18,ASSPGTEGNTEAF
TRBV29-1,SVQGAVGTDTQY
TRBV3-1/TRBV3-2,ASSQDRGGNQPQH
TRBV18,ASSPMPVDEEKLF